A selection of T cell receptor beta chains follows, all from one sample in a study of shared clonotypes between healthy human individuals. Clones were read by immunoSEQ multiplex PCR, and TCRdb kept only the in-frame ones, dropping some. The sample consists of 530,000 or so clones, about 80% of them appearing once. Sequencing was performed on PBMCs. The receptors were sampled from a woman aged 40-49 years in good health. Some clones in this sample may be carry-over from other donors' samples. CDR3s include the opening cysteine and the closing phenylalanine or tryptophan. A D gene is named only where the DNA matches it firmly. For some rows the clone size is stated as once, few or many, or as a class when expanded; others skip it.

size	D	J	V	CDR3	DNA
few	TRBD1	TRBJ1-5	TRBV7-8	CASRLDRQGTPSRNQPQHF	TGTGCCAGCAGGTTAGACCGACAGGGGACGCCTTCTCGGAATCAGCCCCAGCATTTT
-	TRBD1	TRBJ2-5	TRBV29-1	CSASRAGGQETQYF	TGCAGCGCTTCTAGGGCAGGGGGCCAAGAGACCCAGTACTTC
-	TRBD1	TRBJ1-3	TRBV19	CASSSVLAGQNRPSGNTIYF	TGTGCCAGTAGTAGCGTACTGGCGGGACAGAACCGACCCTCTGGAAACACCATATATTTT
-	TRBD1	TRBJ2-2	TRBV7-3	CASSVAGGPGELFF	TGTGCCAGCAGCGTCGCAGGGGGTCCCGGGGAGCTGTTTTTT
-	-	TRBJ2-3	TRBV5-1	CASSLAVARDTQYF	TGCGCCAGCAGCTTGGCCGTCGCCAGGGATACGCAGTATTTT
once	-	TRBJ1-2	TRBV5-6	CASSLVENYGYTF	TGTGCCAGCAGCTTGGTGGAGAACTATGGCTACACCTTC
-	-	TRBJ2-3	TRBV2	CASSSMHGRTDTQYF	TGTGCCAGCAGTTCGATGCATGGTCGGACAGATACGCAGTATTTT
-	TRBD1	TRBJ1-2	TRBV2	CASNPGQANYGYTF	TGTGCCAGCAACCCGGGACAGGCTAACTATGGCTACACCTTC
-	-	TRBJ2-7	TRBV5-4	CASSLGSAGYSYEQYF	TGTGCCAGCAGCTTGGGTTCGGCAGGGTACTCCTACGAGCAGTACTTC
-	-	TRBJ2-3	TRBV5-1	CASSQIPLLPGGSTDTQYF	TGCGCCAGCAGCCAGATTCCCCTTCTTCCGGGCGGGAGCACAGATACGCAGTATTTT
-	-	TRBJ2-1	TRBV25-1	CASSEYALEETYNEQFF	TGTGCCAGCAGTGAATATGCACTAGAGGAAACCTACAATGAGCAGTTCTTC
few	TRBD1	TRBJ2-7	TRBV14	CASSQEQGEAYEQYF	TGTGCCAGCAGCCAAGAACAGGGGGAGGCCTACGAGCAGTACTTC
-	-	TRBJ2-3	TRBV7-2	CASSLGLGGTDTQYF	TGTGCCAGCAGCTTAGGACTAGGTGGCACAGATACGCAGTATTTT
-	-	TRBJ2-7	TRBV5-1	CASSLVSGGGYEQYF	TGCGCCAGCAGCTTGGTGTCCGGGGGCGGGTACGAGCAGTACTTC
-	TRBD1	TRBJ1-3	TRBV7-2	CASRPGQGRNTIYF	TGTGCCAGCAGACCGGGACAGGGCAGAAACACCATATATTTT
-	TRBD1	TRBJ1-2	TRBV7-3	CASSLGTGDYGYTF	TGTGCCAGCAGCTTAGGAACAGGGGACTATGGCTACACCTTC
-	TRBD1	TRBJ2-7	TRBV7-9	CASSLSVGQGTEQYF	TGTGCCAGCAGCTTATCGGTGGGACAGGGAACCGAGCAGTACTTC
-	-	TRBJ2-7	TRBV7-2	CASSLGQGREQYF	TGTGCCAGCAGCTTAGGTCAGGGGCGCGAGCAGTACTTC
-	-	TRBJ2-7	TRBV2	CASSVWGEQYF	TGTGCCAGCAGTGTTTGGGGCGAGCAGTACTTC
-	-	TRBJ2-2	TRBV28	CASKQGYTGELFF	TGTGCCAGCAAACAGGGTTACACCGGGGAGCTGTTTTTT
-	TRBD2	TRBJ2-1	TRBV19	CASSIVIGLAGAHEQFF	TGTGCCAGTAGTATAGTGATCGGGCTAGCGGGAGCCCATGAGCAGTTCTTC
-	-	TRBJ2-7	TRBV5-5	CASSPWSGLGYEQYF	TGTGCCAGCAGCCCTTGGTCAGGGTTGGGTTACGAGCAGTACTTC
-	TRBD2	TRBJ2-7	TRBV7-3	CASSQGGSGRFYEQYF	TGTGCCAGCAGTCAAGGGGGTAGCGGGAGATTCTACGAGCAGTACTTC
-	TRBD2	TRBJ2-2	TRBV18	CASSLRAGANTGELFF	TGTGCCAGCTCACTTCGAGCGGGAGCGAACACCGGGGAGCTGTTTTTT
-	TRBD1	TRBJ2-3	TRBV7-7	CASSDRGTDTQYF	TGTGCCAGCTCGGACAGGGGCACAGATACGCAGTATTTT
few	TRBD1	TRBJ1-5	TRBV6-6	CASRSQGIDQPQHF	TGTGCCAGCAGGTCACAGGGGATCGATCAGCCCCAGCATTTT
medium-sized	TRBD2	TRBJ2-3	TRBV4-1	CASSQDHQLAGGGTQYF	TGCGCCAGCAGCCAAGATCATCAACTAGCGGGAGGTGGTACGCAGTATTTT
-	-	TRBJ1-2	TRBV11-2	CASSLVQGKNSGYTF	TGTGCCAGCAGCTTAGTGCAGGGGAAAAATTCTGGCTACACCTTC
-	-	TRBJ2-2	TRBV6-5	CAAGAGELFF	TGTGCCGCAGGGGCCGGGGAGCTGTTTTTT
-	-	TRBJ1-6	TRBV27	CAWGASIGSPLHF	TGTGCTTGGGGGGCCTCCATCGGTTCACCCCTCCACTTT
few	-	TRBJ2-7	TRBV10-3	CAIRGTSSSYEQYF	TGTGCCATCAGAGGGACATCTAGCTCCTACGAGCAGTACTTC
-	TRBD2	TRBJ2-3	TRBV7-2	CASRESSGTSTDTQYF	TGTGCCAGCAGGGAATCTAGCGGGACTAGCACAGATACGCAGTATTTT
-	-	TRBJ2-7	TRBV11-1	CASSSGGYEQYF	TGTGCCAGCAGCTCGGGTGGTTACGAGCAGTACTTC
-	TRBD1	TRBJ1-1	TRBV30	CAWSRGTGTEAFF	TGTGCCTGGAGTCGAGGGACAGGGACTGAAGCTTTCTTT
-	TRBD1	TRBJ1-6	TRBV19	CASSLGQVPHGFLYNSPLHF	TGTGCCAGTAGCCTCGGACAGGTCCCACATGGATTCCTTTATAATTCACCCCTCCACTTT
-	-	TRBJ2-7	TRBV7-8	CASRPGLAGTYEQYF	TGTGCCAGCCGGCCGGGGTTGGCGGGAACCTACGAGCAGTACTTC
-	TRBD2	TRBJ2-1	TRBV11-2	CASSLPRGGHRWYNEQFF	TGTGCCAGCAGCTTACCACGGGGAGGGCACCGTTGGTACAATGAGCAGTTCTTC
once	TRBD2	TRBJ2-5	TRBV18	CASSPKMGEGETQYF	TGTGCCAGCTCACCCAAGATGGGGGAGGGCGAGACCCAGTACTTC
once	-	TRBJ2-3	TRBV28	CASSSPSTDTQYF	TGTGCCAGCAGCTCCCCCTCCACAGATACGCAGTATTTT
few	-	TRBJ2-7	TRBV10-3	CATAGRSSSYEQYF	TGTGCCACCGCCGGGCGGTCCTCATCCTACGAGCAGTACTTC
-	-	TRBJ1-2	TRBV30	CAWASQYFGGSHGYTF	TGTGCCTGGGCTTCCCAATATTTTGGGGGGTCTCATGGCTACACCTTC
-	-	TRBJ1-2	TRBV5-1	CASSLGTAREYGYTF	TGCGCCAGCAGCTTGGGGACAGCGAGAGAATATGGCTACACCTTC
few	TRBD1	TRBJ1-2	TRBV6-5	CASSSTPGQGSGYTF	TGTGCCAGCAGCTCGACACCGGGACAGGGAAGCGGCTACACCTTC
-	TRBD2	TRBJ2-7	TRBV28	CASRSGGSYEQYF	TGTGCCAGCAGATCCGGGGGGAGCTACGAGCAGTACTTC
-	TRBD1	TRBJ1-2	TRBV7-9	CASSSGGYYNYGYTF	TGTGCCAGCAGCTCAGGGGGATACTATAACTATGGCTACACCTTC
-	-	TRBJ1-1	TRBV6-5	CASSYKMGDTEAFF	TGTGCCAGCAGTTACAAGATGGGAGACACTGAAGCTTTCTTT
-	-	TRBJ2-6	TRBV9	CASTAGGANVLTF	TGTGCCAGCACCGCCGGGGGGGCCAACGTCCTGACTTTC